The 6 T cell receptor beta chains reported below all come from one sample, sequenced in a study of radiotherapy plus CTLA-4 blockade in lung cancer. Assay used: immunoSEQ multiplex PCR; TCRdb lists only in-frame clones, some missing. The profile shows about 59,000 clones, approximately 70% of them singletons. The sequenced sample was peripheral blood, obtained from a patient treated with radiotherapy plus ipilimumab. Receptor source: a human donor with non-small cell lung cancer whose response to radiotherapy plus ipilimumab could not be evaluated.

The CDR3 sequence: CASSSGQQRYNEQFF. The CDR3 nucleotides read TGTGCCAGCAGCTCAGGACAGCAGCGTTACAATGAGCAGTTCTTC. The chain links TRBV7-9 to TRBJ2-1, with a weak D call TRBD1 (6 bases). The V end was cut by 4 bases, the J end by 4 bases, with 14 bases between. The CDR3 is made up of 15 amino acids. Germline V CDR1 and CDR2: SEHNR, FQNEAQ (reference sequence).

CDR3 nucleotides: TGTGCCAGCAGTGAACGAGGACAGTCTGGAAACACCATATATTTT. It codes for CASSERGQSGNTIYF. The chain recombines TRBV2 with TRBJ1-3, with a tentative D call TRBD1 (6 bases). This CDR3 is built from 15 residues. Germline V CDR1 and CDR2: SNHLY, FYNNEI. V was clipped by 2 bases and J by 1 base, with 9 bases between them.

The chain has TRBV30 and TRBJ1-2; 7 nucleotides match TRBD1. Germline loops: CDR1 GTSNPN, CDR2 SVGIG (reference sequence). The V segment lost 0 bases and the J segment 6 bases; nucleotides outside the gene matches: 10. The CDR3 loop spans 15 amino acids. The CDR3 loop is CAWSVRGRGLDGYTF. DNA of the CDR3: TGTGCCTGGAGTGTACGAGGAAGGGGGCTGGATGGCTACACCTTC.

The V call is TRBV30, the J call TRBJ2-7; D may be TRBD2 (5 bases). The CDR3 covers 13 residues. CDR1 is GTSNPN and CDR2 is SVGIG in the germline V gene (reference sequence). V lost 3 bases to trimming and J lost 0 bases, with 9 bases between them. For the CDR3, the DNA is TGTGCCTGGAGCGACGGGATCTCCTACGAGCAGTACTTC. Amino acids: CAWSDGISYEQYF.

The V gene is TRBV10-3, the J gene TRBJ2-1, with TRBD2 matching over 7 bases. This CDR3 spans 14 amino acids. Germline values: CDR1 ENHRY, CDR2 SYGVKD. The trim removed 6 bases at V and 6 bases at J, leaving 8 bases unmatched. This CDR3 is CAIRPGLRTNEQFF. The CDR3 DNA reads as TGTGCCATCAGGCCGGGACTAAGGACCAATGAGCAGTTCTTC.

The chain combines TRBV7-2 with TRBJ2-7; 11 nucleotides line up with TRBD1. J was trimmed by 6 bases and V by 1 base; bases with no gene match: 5. CDR3 size: 15 residues. The germline V gene encodes CDR1 SGHTA and CDR2 FQGNSA. The CDR3 DNA sequence: TGTGCCAGCAGCTTAGTAACCGGGACAGGGGGCGAGCAGTACTTC. It yields the protein CASSLVTGTGGEQYF.